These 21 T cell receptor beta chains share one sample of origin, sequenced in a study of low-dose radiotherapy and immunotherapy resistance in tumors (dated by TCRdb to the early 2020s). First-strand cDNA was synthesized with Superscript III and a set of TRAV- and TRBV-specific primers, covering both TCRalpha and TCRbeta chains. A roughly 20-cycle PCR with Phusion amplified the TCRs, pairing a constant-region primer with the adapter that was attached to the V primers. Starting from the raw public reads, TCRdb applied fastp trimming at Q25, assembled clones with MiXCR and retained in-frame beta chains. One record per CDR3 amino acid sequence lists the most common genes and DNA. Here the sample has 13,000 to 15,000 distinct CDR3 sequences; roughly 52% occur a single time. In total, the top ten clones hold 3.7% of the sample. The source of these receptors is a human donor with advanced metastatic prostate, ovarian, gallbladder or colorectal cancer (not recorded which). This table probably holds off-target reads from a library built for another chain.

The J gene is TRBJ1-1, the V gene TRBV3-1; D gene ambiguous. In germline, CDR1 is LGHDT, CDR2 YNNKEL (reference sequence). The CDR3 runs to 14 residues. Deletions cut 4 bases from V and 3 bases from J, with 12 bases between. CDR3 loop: CASSPDPADTEAFF. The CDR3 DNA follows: TGTGCCAGCAGCCCCGATCCTGCCGACACTGAAGCTTTCTTT.

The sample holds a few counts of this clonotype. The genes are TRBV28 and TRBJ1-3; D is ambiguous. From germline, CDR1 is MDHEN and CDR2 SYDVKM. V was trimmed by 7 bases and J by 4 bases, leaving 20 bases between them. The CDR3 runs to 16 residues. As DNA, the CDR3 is TGTGCCAGCAAATCCCCGGCGGGATCTACCGGAAACACCATATATTTT. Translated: CASKSPAGSTGNTIYF. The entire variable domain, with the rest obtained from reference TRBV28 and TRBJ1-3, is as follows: DVKVTQSSRYLVKRTGEKVFLECVQDMDHENMFWYRQDPGLGLRLIYFSYDVKMKEKGDIPEGYSVSREKKERFSLILESASTNQTSMYLCASKSPAGSTGNTIYFGEGSWLTVV.

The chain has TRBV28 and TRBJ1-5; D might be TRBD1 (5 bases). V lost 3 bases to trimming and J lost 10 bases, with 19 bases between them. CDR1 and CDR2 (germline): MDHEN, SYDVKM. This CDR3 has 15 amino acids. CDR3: CASSFVGGGLGPQHF. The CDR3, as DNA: TGTGCCAGCAGTTTTGTCGGGGGAGGGTTAGGACCCCAGCATTTT.

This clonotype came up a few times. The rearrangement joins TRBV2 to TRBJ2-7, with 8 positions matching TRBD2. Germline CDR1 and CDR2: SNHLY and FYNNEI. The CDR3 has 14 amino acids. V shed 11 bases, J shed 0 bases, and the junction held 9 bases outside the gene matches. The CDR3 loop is CAGYAGTSSYEQYF. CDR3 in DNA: TGTGCCGGTTACGCTGGGACTAGCTCCTACGAGCAGTACTTC.

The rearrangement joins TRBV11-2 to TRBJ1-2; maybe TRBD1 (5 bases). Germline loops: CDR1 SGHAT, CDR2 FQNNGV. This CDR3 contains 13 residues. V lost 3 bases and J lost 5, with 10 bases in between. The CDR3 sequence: CASSLTESYGYTF. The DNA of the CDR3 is TGTGCCAGCAGCTTGACAGAGAGTTATGGCTACACCTTC.

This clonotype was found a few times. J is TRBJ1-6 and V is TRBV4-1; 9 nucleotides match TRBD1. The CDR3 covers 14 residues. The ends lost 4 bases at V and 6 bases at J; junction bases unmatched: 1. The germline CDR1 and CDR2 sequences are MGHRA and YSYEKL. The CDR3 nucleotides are TGCGCCAGCAGCCGGGACAGGGCTAATTCACCCCTCCACTTT. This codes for CASSRDRANSPLHF.

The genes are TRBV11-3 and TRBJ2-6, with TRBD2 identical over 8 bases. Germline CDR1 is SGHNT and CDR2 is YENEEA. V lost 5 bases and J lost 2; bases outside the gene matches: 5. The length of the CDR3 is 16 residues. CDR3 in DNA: TGTGCCAGCAGCGCCCGGGGGGGGGCTGGGGCCAACGTCCTGACTTTC. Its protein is CASSARGGAGANVLTF.

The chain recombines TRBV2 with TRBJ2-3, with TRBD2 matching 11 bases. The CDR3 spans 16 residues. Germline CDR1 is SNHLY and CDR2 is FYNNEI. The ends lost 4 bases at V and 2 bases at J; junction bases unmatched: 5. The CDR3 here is CASSATSGRDTDTQYF. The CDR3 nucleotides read TGTGCCAGCAGTGCCACTAGCGGGAGAGACACAGATACGCAGTATTTT.

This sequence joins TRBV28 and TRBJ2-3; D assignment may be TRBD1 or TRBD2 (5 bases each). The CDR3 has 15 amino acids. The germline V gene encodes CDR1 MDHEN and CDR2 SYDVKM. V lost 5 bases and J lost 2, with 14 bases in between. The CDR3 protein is CASSRSRGNTDTQYF. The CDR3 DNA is TGTGCCAGCAGTCGCAGCCGGGGCAACACAGATACGCAGTATTTT. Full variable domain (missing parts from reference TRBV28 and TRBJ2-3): DVKVTQSSRYLVKRTGEKVFLECVQDMDHENMFWYRQDPGLGLRLIYFSYDVKMKEKGDIPEGYSVSREKKERFSLILESASTNQTSMYLCASSRSRGNTDTQYFGPGTRLTVL.

CDR3 region: CASSSSPADEQYF. CDR3 in DNA: TGTGCCAGCAGCTCGTCCCCGGCCGACGAGCAGTACTTC. The chain combines TRBV5-6 with TRBJ2-7; D remains unclear. Germline CDR1 reads SGHDT; CDR2 reads YYEEEE. The ends were cut back, 3 bases at V and 5 bases at J, with 12 bases in the middle. The CDR3 spans 13 residues. The complete variable domain, with remaining parts taken from reference TRBV5-6 and TRBJ2-7, reads DAGVTQSPTHLIKTRGQQVTLRCSPKSGHDTVSWYQQALGQGPQFIFQYYEEEERQRGNFPDRFSGHQFPNYSSELNVNALLLGDSALYLCASSSSPADEQYFGPGTRLTVT.

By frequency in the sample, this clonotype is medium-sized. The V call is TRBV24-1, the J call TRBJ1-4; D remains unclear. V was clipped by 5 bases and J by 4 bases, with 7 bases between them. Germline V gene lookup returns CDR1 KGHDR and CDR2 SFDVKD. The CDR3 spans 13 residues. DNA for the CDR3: TGTGCCACCAGTGCCGGCGGTAATGAAAAACTGTTTTTT. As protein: CATSAGGNEKLFF.

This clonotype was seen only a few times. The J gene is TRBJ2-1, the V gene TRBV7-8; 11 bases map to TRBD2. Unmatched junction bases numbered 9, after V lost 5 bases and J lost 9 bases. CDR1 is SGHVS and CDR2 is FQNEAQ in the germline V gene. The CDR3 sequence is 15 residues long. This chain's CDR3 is CASSPGVAGGFEQFF. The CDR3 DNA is TGTGCCAGCAGCCCCGGAGTAGCGGGAGGGTTTGAGCAGTTCTTC. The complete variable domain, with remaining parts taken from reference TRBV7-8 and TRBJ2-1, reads GAGVSQSPRYKVAKRGQDVALRCDPISGHVSLFWYQQALGQGPEFLTYFQNEAQLDKSGLPSDRFFAERPEGSVSTLKIQRTQQEDSAVYLCASSPGVAGGFEQFFGPGTRLTVL.

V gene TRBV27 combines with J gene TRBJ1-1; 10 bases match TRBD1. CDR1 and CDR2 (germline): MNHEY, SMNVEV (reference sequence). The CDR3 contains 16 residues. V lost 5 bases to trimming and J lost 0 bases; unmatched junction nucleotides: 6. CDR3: CASSRDRGPMNTEAFF. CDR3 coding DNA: TGTGCCAGCAGTCGGGACAGGGGACCGATGAACACTGAAGCTTTCTTT.

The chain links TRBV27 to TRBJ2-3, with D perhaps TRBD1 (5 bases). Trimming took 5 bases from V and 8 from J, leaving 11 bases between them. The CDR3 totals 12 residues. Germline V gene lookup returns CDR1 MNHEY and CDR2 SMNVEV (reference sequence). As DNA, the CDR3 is TGTGCCAGCAGTCTAGATAGGGGTACGCAGTATTTT. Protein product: CASSLDRGTQYF.

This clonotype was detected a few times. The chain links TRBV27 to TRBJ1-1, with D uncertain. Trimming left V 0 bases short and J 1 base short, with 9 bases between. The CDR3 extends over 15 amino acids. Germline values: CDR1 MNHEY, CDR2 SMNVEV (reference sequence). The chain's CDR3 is CASSLSSFGNTEAFF. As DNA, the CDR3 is TGTGCCAGCAGTTTATCGTCTTTCGGGAACACTGAAGCTTTCTTT.

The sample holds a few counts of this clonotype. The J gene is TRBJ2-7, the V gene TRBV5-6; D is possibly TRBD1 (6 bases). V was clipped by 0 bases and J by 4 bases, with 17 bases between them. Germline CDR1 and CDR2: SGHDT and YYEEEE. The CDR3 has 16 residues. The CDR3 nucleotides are TGTGCCAGCAGCTTGGAGGGACACCCGCGGTCGTACGAGCAGTACTTC. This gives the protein CASSLEGHPRSYEQYF.

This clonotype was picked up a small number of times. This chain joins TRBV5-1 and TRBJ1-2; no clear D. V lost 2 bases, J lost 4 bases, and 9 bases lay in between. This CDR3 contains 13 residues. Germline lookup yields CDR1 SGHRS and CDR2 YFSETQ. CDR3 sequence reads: CASSLPEIYGYTF. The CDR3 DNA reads TGCGCCAGCAGCTTACCGGAGATCTATGGCTACACCTTC.

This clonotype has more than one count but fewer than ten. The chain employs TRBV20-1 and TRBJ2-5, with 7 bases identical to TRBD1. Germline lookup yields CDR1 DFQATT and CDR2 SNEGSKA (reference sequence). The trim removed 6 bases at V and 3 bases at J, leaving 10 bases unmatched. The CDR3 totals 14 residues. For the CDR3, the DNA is TGCAGTGCGAGAACCGGGACAGCAGAAGAGACCCAGTACTTC. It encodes CSARTGTAEETQYF.

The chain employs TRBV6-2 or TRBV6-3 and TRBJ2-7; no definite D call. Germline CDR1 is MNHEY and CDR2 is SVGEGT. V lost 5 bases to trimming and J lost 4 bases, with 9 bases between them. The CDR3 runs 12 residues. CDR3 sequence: CASSGPLYEQYF. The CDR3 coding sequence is TGTGCCAGCAGTGGTCCTCTTTACGAGCAGTACTTC.

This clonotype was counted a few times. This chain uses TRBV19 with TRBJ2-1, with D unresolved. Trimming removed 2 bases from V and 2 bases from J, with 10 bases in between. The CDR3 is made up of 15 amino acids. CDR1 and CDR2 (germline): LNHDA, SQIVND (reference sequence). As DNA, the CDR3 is TGTGCCAGTAGTATATCATCTAACCCCTACAATGAGCAGTTCTTC. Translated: CASSISSNPYNEQFF.

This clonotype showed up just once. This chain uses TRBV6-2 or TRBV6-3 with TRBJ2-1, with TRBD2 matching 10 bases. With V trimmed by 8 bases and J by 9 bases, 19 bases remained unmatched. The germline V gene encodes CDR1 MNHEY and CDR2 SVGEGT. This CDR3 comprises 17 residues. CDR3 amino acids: CASGAGGLWGSRGEQFF. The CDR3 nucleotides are TGTGCCAGCGGAGCGGGGGGGCTCTGGGGGAGTCGGGGTGAGCAGTTCTTC.